The 2 T cell receptor beta chains presented below share a single source sample, sequenced in a study of T cell repertoires in cytomegalovirus infection. TCRdb re-analysed the reads in MiXCR, keeping a single row per CDR3 protein. This table holds 150,000 or so distinct CDR3 sequences, roughly a fifth found once. These receptors' targets are unknown. The specimen was CD8+ T cells from cultured PBMCs, collected from culture after CMV antigen stimulation. The receptors were sampled from a human donor in good health (CMV status not recorded). Some clones in this sample may be carry-over from other donors' samples.

This clonotype was seen a few times. J is TRBJ1-1 and V is TRBV30; TRBD1 agrees at 8 bases. V gave up 4 bases and J gave up 5 bases; unmatched junction bases: 3. The CDR3 is made up of 12 amino acids. Germline CDR1 and CDR2: GTSNPN and SVGIG (reference sequence). CDR3 nucleotide sequence: TGTGCCTGGACAGGGGGCTGGACTGAAGCTTTCTTT. Translation: CAWTGGWTEAFF.

This clonotype has just a few counts. V is TRBV5-5 and J is TRBJ1-3; 9 nucleotides agree with TRBD1. The CDR3 consists of 15 residues. Germline CDR1 SGHKS, CDR2 YYEKEE (reference sequence). V lost 5 bases to trimming and J lost 3 bases; unmatched junction nucleotides: 6. CDR3 region: CASRSGQGSGNTIYF. In nucleotides, the CDR3 is TGTGCCAGCAGGTCGGGACAGGGTAGTGGAAACACCATATATTTT.